The text below deals with one T cell receptor (beta chain). These data belong to a study of blood T cell repertoires in COVID-19. Study context: Acute and convalescent COVID-19 samples came from the United States, Italy and Spain.

Assay used: immunoSEQ multiplex PCR; TCRdb lists only in-frame clones, some missing. The sample holds approximately 220,000 clones, 83% seen once. The V segment lost 1 base and the J segment 7 bases; nucleotides outside the gene matches: 9. This CDR3 has 15 residues. Germline-derived CDR1 and CDR2 are LGHDT and YNNKEL (reference sequence). Source material: PBMCs or T cells enriched from blood (not recorded which). The chain uses TRBV3-1 (or the pseudogene TRBV3-2) and TRBJ2-5, with 7 bases identical to TRBD2. The sequence derives from a woman aged 40 to 50 who had been exposed to COVID-19. The CDR3 region is CASSQVWEGIGTQYF. The CDR3 DNA is TGTGCCAGCAGCCAAGTTTGGGAGGGGATCGGGACCCAGTACTTC.